This T cell receptor (beta chain) originates from a study of blood T cell repertoires in COVID-19. The wider study: The samples span acute and convalescent COVID-19 from the United States, Italy and Spain.

This clone was picked up one time. TCRdb's copy holds only in-frame clones and misses some; the assay was immunoSEQ multiplex PCR. The sample comprises roughly 400,000 clones, 70% to 90% of which are singletons, and approximately 1.5% rests with the top ten. Grouping used clinical history reported by participants in a survey and questionnaire. In the 2 weeks before study entry, exposed participants met a COVID-19 case, which was PCR-confirmed or clinician-diagnosed. The sequence came from a woman aged 18-29 years who had been exposed to COVID-19. The sequenced sample consisted of PBMCs or T cells enriched from blood (not recorded which).

The CDR3 here is CASSMIGANYGYTF. The CDR3 DNA reads as TGTGCCAGCAGTATGATCGGGGCTAACTATGGCTACACCTTC. The V call is TRBV2, the J call TRBJ1-2; D is ambiguous. The CDR3 is 14 amino acids. V was cut by 5 bases and J by 0 bases, with 10 bases left in between. The germline CDR1 and CDR2 sequences are SNHLY and FYNNEI.